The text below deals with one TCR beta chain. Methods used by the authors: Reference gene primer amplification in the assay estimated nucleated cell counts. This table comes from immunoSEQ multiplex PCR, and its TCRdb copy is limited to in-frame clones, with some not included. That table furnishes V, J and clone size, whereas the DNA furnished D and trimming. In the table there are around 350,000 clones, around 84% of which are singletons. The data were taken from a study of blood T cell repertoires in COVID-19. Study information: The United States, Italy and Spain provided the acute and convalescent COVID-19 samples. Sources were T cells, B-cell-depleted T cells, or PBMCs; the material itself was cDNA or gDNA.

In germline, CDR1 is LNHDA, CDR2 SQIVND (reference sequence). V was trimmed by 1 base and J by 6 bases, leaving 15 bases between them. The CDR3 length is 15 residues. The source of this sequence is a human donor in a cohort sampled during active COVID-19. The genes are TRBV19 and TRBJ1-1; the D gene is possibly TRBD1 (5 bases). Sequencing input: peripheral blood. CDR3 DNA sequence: TGTGCCAGTAGTATAGGAAGCGGGGGTAGGGCTGAAGCTTTCTTT. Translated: CASSIGSGGRAEAFF.